This is a list of T cell receptor beta chains from one sample in a study of neurological immune-mediated disorders. TCRdb itself ran the 5' RACE reads through MiXCR, one entry per CDR3 protein. The sample holds roughly 31,000 distinct CDR3 sequences, approximately 4.3% seen once. Sequenced: PBMCs. These receptors were taken from a man younger than 30 in good health. CDR3s include the opening cysteine and the closing phenylalanine or tryptophan. The D gene is left open where the match is weak. The listing skips clone size in some rows; elsewhere it reads once, few, many or a size class.

size: many; J: TRBJ1-1; V: TRBV5-1; D: NA; CDR3: CASSLGGSMNTEAFF; DNA: TGCGCCAGCAGCTTGGGGGGTTCCATGAACACTGAAGCTTTCTTT
size: many; J: TRBJ2-7; V: TRBV5-1; D: NA; CDR3: CASSEAQSYEQYF; DNA: TGCGCCAGCAGCGAGGCCCAGTCCTACGAGCAGTACTTC
size: many; J: TRBJ2-7; V: TRBV6-5; D: TRBD1; CDR3: CASSFRTGANEQYF; DNA: TGTGCCAGCAGTTTCCGGACAGGGGCTAACGAGCAGTACTTC
size: many; J: TRBJ2-2; V: TRBV20-1; D: NA; CDR3: CSARFENTGELFF; DNA: TGCAGTGCTAGGTTCGAAAACACCGGGGAGCTGTTTTTT
size: many; J: TRBJ2-7; V: TRBV7-2; D: TRBD1; CDR3: CASSSGQGGEQYF; DNA: TGTGCCAGCAGCTCAGGACAGGGGGGTGAGCAGTACTTC
size: NA; J: TRBJ1-5; V: TRBV30; D: NA; CDR3: CAWGRGEWSQPQHF; DNA: TGTGCCTGGGGGAGGGGGGAGTGGAGTCAGCCCCAGCATTTT
size: many; J: TRBJ2-7; V: TRBV10-3; D: TRBD2; CDR3: CAISESYVSGGYEQYF; DNA: TGTGCCATCAGTGAGTCGTATGTTAGCGGGGGCTACGAGCAGTACTTC
size: many; J: TRBJ2-1; V: TRBV19; D: NA; CDR3: CASSSFNEQFF; DNA: TGTGCCAGTAGTTCGTTCAATGAGCAGTTCTTC
size: NA; J: TRBJ2-5; V: TRBV4-1; D: NA; CDR3: CASSQEGAVETQYF; DNA: TGCGCCAGCAGCCAAGAGGGTGCCGTGGAGACCCAGTACTTC
size: many; J: TRBJ2-7; V: TRBV6-1; D: NA; CDR3: CASSWDSGGTYEQYF; DNA: TGTGCCAGCAGCTGGGACAGTGGAGGGACCTACGAGCAGTACTTC
size: many; J: TRBJ1-4; V: TRBV5-5; D: NA; CDR3: CASSWGSVATNEKLFF; DNA: TGTGCCAGCAGCTGGGGTTCGGTTGCAACTAATGAAAAACTGTTTTTT